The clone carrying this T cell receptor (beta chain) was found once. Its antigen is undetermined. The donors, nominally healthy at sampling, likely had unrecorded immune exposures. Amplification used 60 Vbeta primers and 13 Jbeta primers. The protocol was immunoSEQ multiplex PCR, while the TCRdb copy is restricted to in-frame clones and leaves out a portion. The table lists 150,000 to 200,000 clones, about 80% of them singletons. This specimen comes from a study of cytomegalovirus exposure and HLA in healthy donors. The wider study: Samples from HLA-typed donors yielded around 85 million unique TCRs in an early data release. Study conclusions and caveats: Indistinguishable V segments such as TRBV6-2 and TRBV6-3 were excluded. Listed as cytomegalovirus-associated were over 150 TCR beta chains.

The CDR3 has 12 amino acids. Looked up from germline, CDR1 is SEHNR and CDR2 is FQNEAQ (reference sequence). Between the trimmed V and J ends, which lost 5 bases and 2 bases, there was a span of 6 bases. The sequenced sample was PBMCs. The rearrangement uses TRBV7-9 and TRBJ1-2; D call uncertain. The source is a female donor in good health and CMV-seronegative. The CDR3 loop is CASSRLNYGYTF. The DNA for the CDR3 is TGTGCCAGCAGCCGCCTAAACTATGGCTACACCTTC.